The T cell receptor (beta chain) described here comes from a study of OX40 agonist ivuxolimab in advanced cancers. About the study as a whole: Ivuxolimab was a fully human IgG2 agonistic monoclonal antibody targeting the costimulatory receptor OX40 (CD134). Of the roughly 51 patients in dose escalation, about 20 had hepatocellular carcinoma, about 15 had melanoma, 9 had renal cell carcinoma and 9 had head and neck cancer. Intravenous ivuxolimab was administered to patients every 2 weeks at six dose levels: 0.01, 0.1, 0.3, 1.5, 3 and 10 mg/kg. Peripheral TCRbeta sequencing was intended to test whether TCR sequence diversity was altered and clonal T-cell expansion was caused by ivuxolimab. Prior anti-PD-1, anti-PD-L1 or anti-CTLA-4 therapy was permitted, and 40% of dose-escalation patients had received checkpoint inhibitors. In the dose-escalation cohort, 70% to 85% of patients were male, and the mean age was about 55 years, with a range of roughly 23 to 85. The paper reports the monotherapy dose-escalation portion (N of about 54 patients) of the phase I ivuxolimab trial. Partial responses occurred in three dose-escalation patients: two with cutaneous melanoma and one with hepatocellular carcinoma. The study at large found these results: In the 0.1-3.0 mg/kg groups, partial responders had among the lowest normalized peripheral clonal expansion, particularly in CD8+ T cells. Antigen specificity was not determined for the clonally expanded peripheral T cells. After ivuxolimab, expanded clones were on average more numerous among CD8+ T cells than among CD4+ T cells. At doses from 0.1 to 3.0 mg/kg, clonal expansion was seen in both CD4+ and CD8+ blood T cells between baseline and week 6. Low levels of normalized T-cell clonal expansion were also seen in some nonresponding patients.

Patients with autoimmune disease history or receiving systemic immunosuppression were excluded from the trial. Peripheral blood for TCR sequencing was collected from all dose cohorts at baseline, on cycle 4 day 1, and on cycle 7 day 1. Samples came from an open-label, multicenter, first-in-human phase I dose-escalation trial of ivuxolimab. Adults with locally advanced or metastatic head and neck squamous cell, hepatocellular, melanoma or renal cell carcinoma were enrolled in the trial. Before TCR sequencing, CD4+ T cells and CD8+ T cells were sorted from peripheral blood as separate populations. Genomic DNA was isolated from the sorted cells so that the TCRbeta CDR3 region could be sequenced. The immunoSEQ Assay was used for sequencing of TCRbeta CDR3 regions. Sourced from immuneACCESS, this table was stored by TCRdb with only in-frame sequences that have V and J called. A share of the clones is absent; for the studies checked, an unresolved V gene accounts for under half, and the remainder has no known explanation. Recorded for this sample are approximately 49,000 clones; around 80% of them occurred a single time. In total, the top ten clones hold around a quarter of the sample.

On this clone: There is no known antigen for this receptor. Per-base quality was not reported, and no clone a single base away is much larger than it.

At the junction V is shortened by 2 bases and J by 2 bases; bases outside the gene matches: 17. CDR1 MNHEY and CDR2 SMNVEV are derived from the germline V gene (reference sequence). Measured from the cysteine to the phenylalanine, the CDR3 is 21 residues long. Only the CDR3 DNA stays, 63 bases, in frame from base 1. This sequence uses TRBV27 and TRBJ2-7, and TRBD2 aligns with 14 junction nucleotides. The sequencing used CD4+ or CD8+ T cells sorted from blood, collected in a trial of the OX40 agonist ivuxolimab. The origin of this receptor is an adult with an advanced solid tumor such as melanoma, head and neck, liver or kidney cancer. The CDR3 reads CASSLPDPPGTSGRFPYEQYF. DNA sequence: TGTGCCAGCAGTTTACCGGATCCCCCCGGGACTAGCGGGAGATTCCCCTACGAGCAGTACTTC.